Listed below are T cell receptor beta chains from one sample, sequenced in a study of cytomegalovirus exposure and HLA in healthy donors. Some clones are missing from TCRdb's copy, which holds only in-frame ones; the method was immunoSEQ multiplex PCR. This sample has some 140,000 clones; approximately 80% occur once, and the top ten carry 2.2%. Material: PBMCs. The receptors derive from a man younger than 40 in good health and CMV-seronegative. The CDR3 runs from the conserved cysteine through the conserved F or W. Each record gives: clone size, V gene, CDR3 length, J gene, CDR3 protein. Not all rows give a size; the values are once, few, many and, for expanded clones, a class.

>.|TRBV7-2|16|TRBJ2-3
CASSPRTSGRTDTQYF
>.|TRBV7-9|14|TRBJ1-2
CASSTTGGNYGYTF
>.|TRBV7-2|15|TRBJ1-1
CASSPGHSFYTEAFF
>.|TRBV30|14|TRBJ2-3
CAWSRGRATDTQYF
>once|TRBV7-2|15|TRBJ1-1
CASSLVGAMNTEAFF
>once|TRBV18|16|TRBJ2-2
CASSREDGTNTGELFF
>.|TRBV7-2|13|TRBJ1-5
CASSLTNNQPQHF
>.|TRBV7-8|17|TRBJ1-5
CASSLGTGARPGQPQHF
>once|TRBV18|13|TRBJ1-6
CASSPNRDPPLHF
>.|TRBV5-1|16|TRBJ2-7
CASSWTPGQKGTWQYF
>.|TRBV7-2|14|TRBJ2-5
CASSLDRTQETQYF
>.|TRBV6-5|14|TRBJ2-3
CASSYSEESDTQYF
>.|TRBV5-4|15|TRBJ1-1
CASSLAGLENTEAFF
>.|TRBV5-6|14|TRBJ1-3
CASSPWGQLNTIYF
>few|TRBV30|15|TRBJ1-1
CAWTLETLLATEAFF
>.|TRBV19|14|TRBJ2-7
CASSISGSSYEQYF
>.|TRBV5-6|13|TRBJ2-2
CASSLTGGGRLFF
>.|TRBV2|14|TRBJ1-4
CATRNDRLGEKLFF
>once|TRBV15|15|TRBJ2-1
CATSRGLAVNNEQFF
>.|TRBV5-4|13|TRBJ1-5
CASSTQGNQPQHF
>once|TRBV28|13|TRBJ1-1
CASSDRVNTEAFF
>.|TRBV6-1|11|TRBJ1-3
CASSRGNTIYF
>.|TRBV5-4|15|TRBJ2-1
CASSLTGGAMGEQFF
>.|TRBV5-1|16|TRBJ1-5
CAGTGPGGYSNQPQHF
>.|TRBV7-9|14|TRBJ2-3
CASSSGGVADTQYF
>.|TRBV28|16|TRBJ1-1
CASRPPGQSMNTEAFF
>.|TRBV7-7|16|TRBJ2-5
CASSLGTSGSRETQYF
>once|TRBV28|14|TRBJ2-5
CASSQGQGVETQYF
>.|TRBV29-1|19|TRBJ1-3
CSVWDDAARGGRSGNTIYF
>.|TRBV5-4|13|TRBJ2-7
CASSLEFAGEQYF
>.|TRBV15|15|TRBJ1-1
CATSTQTGGLTEAFF
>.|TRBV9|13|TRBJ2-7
CASSVAPGWEQYF
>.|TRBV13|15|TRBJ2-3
CASNLGAGWVDTQYF
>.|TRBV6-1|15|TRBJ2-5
CASSEAGQGQETQYF
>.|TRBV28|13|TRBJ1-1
CYIRDSQNTEAFF
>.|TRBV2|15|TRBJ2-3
CASKPGTGGTDTQYF
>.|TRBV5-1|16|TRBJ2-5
CASSQGQGTLQETQYF
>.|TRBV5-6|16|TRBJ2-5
CASSLVPSGYQETQYF
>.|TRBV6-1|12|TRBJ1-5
CASIGGPQPQHF
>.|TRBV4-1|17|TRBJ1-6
CASSPQSRRTGNSPLHF
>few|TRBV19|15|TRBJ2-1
CASSIGTSGRNEQFF
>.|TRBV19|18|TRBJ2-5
CASSIGGLAGDVQETQYF
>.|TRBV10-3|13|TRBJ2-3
CASRDNQADTQYF
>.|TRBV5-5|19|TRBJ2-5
CASNKLDRRARVVKETQYF
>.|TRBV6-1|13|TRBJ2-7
CASHEGLSYEQYF